This is a list of T cell receptor beta chains from one sample in a study of blood T cells in healthy people across ages. TCRdb independently ran MiXCR on the 5' RACE reads; one entry per CDR3 protein. This table has approximately 800,000 distinct CDR3 sequences, about 55% appearing once. The sample taken for sequencing was blood. These receptors were taken from a man older than 75 in good health. Each CDR3 is given with its conserved first and last residue. The D gene is left open where the match is weak. Part of the rows lack a size; the others show once, few, many or a class for expanded clones.

J,size,length,V,D,DNA,CDR3
TRBJ2-3,.,16,TRBV20-1,TRBD2,TGCAGTGCTAGTCCTCTAGCGGGAGGAGTTACAGATACGCAGTATTTT,CSASPLAGGVTDTQYF
TRBJ1-4,.,16,TRBV15,.,TGTGCCACCAGCAGGTCGATTGGTCCAACTAATGAAAAACTGTTTTTT,CATSRSIGPTNEKLFF
TRBJ1-2,.,16,TRBV3-1,TRBD1,TGTGCCAGCAGCCAAGAACGACAGGGAGGAGGCTATGGCTACACCTTC,CASSQERQGGGYGYTF
TRBJ1-2,.,14,TRBV25-1,TRBD1,TGTGCCAGCAGTGAAAGACAGGGAAACTATGGCTACACCTTC,CASSERQGNYGYTF
TRBJ2-7,.,17,TRBV2,TRBD2,TGTGCCAGCAGGACCGGGACTAGCGGGGGTAGCTCCTACGAGCAGTACTTC,CASRTGTSGGSSYEQYF
TRBJ2-6,few,15,TRBV15,.,TGTGCCACCAGCAGCGTCCCCTCTGGGGCCAACGTCCTGACTTTC,CATSSVPSGANVLTF
TRBJ2-2,.,17,TRBV12-3/TRBV12-4,TRBD2,TGTGCCAGCAGGACTAGCGGGAGGGCCCCGAACACCGGGGAGCTGTTTTTT,CASRTSGRAPNTGELFF
TRBJ1-5,.,12,TRBV20-1,.,TGCAGTGCTAACCAAGGCAATCAGCCCCAGCATTTT,CSANQGNQPQHF
TRBJ1-5,.,17,TRBV4-2,TRBD1,TGTGCCAGCAGCCAAGACAGGACAGGGAATAACAATCAGCCCCAGCATTTT,CASSQDRTGNNNQPQHF
TRBJ2-1,.,16,TRBV4-2,TRBD2,TGTGCCAGCAGCCAAGTAGGTAGCGGGACCTACAATGAGCAGTTCTTC,CASSQVGSGTYNEQFF
TRBJ2-5,.,16,TRBV6-1,TRBD2,TGTGCCAGCAGGGAAGCGAAGGGACTAGCGCAAGAGACCCAGTACTTC,CASREAKGLAQETQYF
TRBJ1-2,.,16,TRBV7-2,TRBD1,TGTGCCAGCAGCGCCCCGGGACAGGGCGTTCGCTATGGCTACACCTTC,CASSAPGQGVRYGYTF
TRBJ1-5,few,14,TRBV10-3,.,TGTGCCGCCGCGAACGAAGGGGGCAATCAGCCCCAGCATTTT,CAAANEGGNQPQHF
TRBJ2-6,.,16,TRBV5-5,TRBD2,TGTGCCAGCAGCTCGGCCGCGGGAGCTGGGGCCAACGTCCTGACTTTC,CASSSAAGAGANVLTF
TRBJ2-4,few,16,TRBV4-2,.,TGTGCCAGCAGCCCCCGGGACCCTGTAGCCAAAAACATTCAGTACTTC,CASSPRDPVAKNIQYF
TRBJ1-6,.,14,TRBV28,.,TGTGCCAGCAGTTTGGACGGTCAAAATTCACCCCTCCACTTT,CASSLDGQNSPLHF
TRBJ2-6,.,16,TRBV20-1,.,TGCAGTGCTAGAGACAGATCCCGCTCTGGGGCCAACGTCCTGACTTTC,CSARDRSRSGANVLTF
TRBJ2-7,.,17,TRBV25-1,TRBD2,TGTGCCAGCAGTGACTGGACTAGCGGAGGGAGCTCCTACGAGCAGTACTTC,CASSDWTSGGSSYEQYF
TRBJ1-2,few,14,TRBV6-2/TRBV6-3,.,TGTGCCAGCAGTTCTGGCAGCGCTAACTATGGCTACACCTTC,CASSSGSANYGYTF
TRBJ1-1,.,10,TRBV25-1,TRBD1,TGTGCCAGCGGCGGACAGGGTGCTTTCTTT,CASGGQGAFF
TRBJ2-4,.,13,TRBV10-3,.,TGTGCCATCAGCCAGGAAGCCAAAAACATTCAGTACTTC,CAISQEAKNIQYF
TRBJ2-3,few,16,TRBV5-1,TRBD2,TGCGCCAGCAGCTTCCTCCCTAGCGGGAACACAGATACGCAGTATTTT,CASSFLPSGNTDTQYF
TRBJ1-1,.,14,TRBV7-9,.,TGTGCCAGCACCCGGTCGGCCTCAAACACTGAAGCTTTCTTT,CASTRSASNTEAFF
TRBJ2-3,few,15,TRBV5-1,.,TGCGCCAGCAGCTTATCCCAAAACAGGGAATCATACGCGTATTTT,CASSLSQNRESYAYF
TRBJ1-5,.,15,TRBV27,.,TGTGCCAGCAGTTTAGTGGGGCAACTCAATCAGCCCCAGCATTTT,CASSLVGQLNQPQHF
TRBJ2-7,.,12,TRBV20-1,.,TGCAGTGCTTTGGACGGCTCCTACGAGCAGTACTTC,CSALDGSYEQYF
TRBJ2-1,.,14,TRBV5-1,TRBD1,TGCGCCAGCAGCCGAGGGGGACAGCCCAATGAGCAGTTCTTC,CASSRGGQPNEQFF
TRBJ2-7,few,15,TRBV20-1,TRBD1,TGCAGTGCTTCTACCCACAGGGGGGCCCTTAGAGAGCAGTACTTC,CSASTHRGALREQYF
TRBJ1-2,once,14,TRBV6-5,TRBD1,TGTGCCAGCAAGGGACAGGGAGTAAACTATGGCTACACCTTC,CASKGQGVNYGYTF
TRBJ2-7,once,11,TRBV29-1,.,TGCAGCGGGACAGAGTTGTACGAGCAGTACTTC,CSGTELYEQYF
TRBJ1-5,few,15,TRBV2,.,TGTGCCAGCACGGGGACAAACAAGGGACATCAGCCCCAGCATTTT,CASTGTNKGHQPQHF
TRBJ1-1,.,15,TRBV3-1,.,TGTGCCAGCAGCCAAGGGGACACAGACGGCACTGAAGCTTTCTTT,CASSQGDTDGTEAFF
TRBJ1-2,.,14,TRBV2,TRBD1,TGTGCCAGCAACGGACAGGGGGTTAACTATGGCTACACCTTC,CASNGQGVNYGYTF
TRBJ2-5,.,12,TRBV2,TRBD2,TGTGCCAGCAAACTAGCGGGAGAGACCCAGTACTTC,CASKLAGETQYF
TRBJ1-2,few,12,TRBV19,TRBD1,TGTGCCAGTGTCGGGACAGGCTATGGCTACACCTTC,CASVGTGYGYTF
TRBJ2-5,.,14,TRBV5-1,.,TGCGCCAGCAGCTTCAGGGGGGAGGCGGAGACCCAGTACTTC,CASSFRGEAETQYF